This T cell receptor (beta chain) was sequenced for a study of blood T cells in healthy people across ages. Study-wide results and limits: Older individuals had lower TCR beta diversity per million T cells (the decline was roughly linear).

The CDR3 is 12 residues long. V dropped 10 bases and J dropped 8; count of bases not matched to a gene: 9. It was with a sample-barcoded 5' primer and a J-beta primer mix that a second PCR of about 6 to 11 cycles was run. TCRdb re-called the 5' RACE reads through MiXCR, storing one row per CDR3 protein. The data contain hundreds of thousands of distinct CDR3 sequences, 25% of them singletons. A note on this clonotype: Its antigen remains unidentified.

These same data were also listed under a study on T cells of mothers and their children.

The sequence derives from a boy aged 5-17 years in good health. Sequenced material: blood. The rearrangement joins TRBV12-3 or TRBV12-4 to TRBJ1-2; 8 bases fit TRBD1. The CDR3 is CANTWTGIGYTF. In nucleotides, the CDR3 is TGTGCCAACACCTGGACAGGGATAGGCTACACCTTC.